The 3 T cell receptor beta chains reported below all come from one sample, sequenced in a study of cytomegalovirus exposure and HLA in healthy donors. Vbeta (60) and Jbeta (13) primers were used in the PCR. The repertoire was sequenced with immunoSEQ multiplex PCR; TCRdb's copy has only in-frame clones and lacks some. This sample has about 120,000 clones, with 80% found just once. Sequenced input: PBMCs. Receptors originate from a man aged 25 to 40 in good health and CMV-seronegative.

The V gene is TRBV12-5, the J gene TRBJ2-1, with 11 positions matching TRBD2. The V segment lost 0 bases and the J segment 3 bases; nucleotides outside the gene matches: 13. Per germline, CDR1 LGHNT and CDR2 FRNRAP. The CDR3 covers 20 residues. The CDR3 bases are TGTGCTAGTGGTTTGGTACCCGTTAGCGGGAGGGGTATCTTCTACAATGAGCAGTTCTTC. Amino acid sequence: CASGLVPVSGRGIFYNEQFF.

In its sample, this clone was seen a few times. The chain employs TRBV7-6 and TRBJ2-7; TRBD2 matches 7 bases. The germline gives CDR1 SGHVS, CDR2 FNYEAQ. V lost 5 bases to trimming and J lost 4 bases; unmatched junction nucleotides: 11. The CDR3 totals 15 residues. CDR3 bases: TGTGCCAGCAGCCGGGGGTCAGCGGGGAATTACGAGCAGTACTTC. It encodes CASSRGSAGNYEQYF.

The CDR3 protein is CASSAEVNTEAFF. The CDR3 coding sequence is TGTGCCAGCAGTGCGGAGGTGAACACTGAAGCTTTCTTT. The chain links TRBV2 to TRBJ1-1; D is ambiguous. The CDR3 covers 13 residues. Germline V gene sequence: CDR1 SNHLY, CDR2 FYNNEI. Trimming shortened V by 4 bases and J by 0 bases, and 6 bases separated the two germline ends.